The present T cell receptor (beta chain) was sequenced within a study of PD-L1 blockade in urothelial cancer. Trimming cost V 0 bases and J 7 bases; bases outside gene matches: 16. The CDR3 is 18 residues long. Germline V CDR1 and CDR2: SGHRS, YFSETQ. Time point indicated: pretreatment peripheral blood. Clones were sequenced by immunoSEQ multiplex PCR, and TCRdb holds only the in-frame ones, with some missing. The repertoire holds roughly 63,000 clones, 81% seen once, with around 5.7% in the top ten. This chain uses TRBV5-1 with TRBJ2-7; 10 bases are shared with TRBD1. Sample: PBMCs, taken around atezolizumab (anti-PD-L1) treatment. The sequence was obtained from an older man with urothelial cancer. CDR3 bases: TGCGCCAGCAGCTTGGCCAGAAATCCCGGGACAGGGGTAGAGGAGCAGTACTTC. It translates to CASSLARNPGTGVEEQYF.